These 14 T cell receptor beta chains were sequenced from one sample in a study of blood T cells in healthy people across ages. Primed by a sample-barcoded 5' primer and a J-beta primer mix, a second PCR proceeded for about 6 to 11 cycles. In TCRdb, the 5' RACE reads were re-called with MiXCR into one record per CDR3 protein. The sample holds hundreds of thousands of distinct CDR3 sequences, 44% seen once. Sequencing used blood. Source of these receptors: a man in his fifties or sixties in good health.

The rearrangement uses TRBV18 and TRBJ1-2; D perhaps matches TRBD1 (5 bases). Germline lookup yields CDR1 KGHSH and CDR2 LQKENI. Between the trimmed V and J ends, which lost 2 bases and 8 bases, there was a span of 15 bases. This CDR3 has 14 amino acids. The CDR3 nucleotides are TGTGCCAGCTCACCAGACTGGGGGGGTGACGGCTACACCTTC. Translation: CASSPDWGGDGYTF.

This clonotype was counted between two and nine times. The V and J genes are TRBV5-1 and TRBJ2-5; D not resolved. Trimming pared 5 bases from V and 5 bases from J, leaving 10 bases between. In germline, CDR1 is SGHRS, CDR2 YFSETQ. This CDR3 contains 12 residues. DNA for the CDR3: TGCGCCAGCAGGGGTGCGGAGGAGACCCAGTACTTC. This sequence encodes CASRGAEETQYF.

The J gene is TRBJ2-7, the V gene TRBV5-6, with 9 bases that match TRBD2. The CDR3 sequence is 15 residues long. Germline CDR1 reads SGHDT; CDR2 reads YYEEEE. The V gene end was trimmed by 0 bases and the J gene end by 3 bases; junction bases not matched to a gene: 4. CDR3 bases: TGTGCCAGCAGCTTGGGAATAGCGGGAGACTACGAGCAGTACTTC. As protein: CASSLGIAGDYEQYF. The variable domain in full, with the rest retrieved from reference TRBV5-6 and TRBJ2-7, is DAGVTQSPTHLIKTRGQQVTLRCSPKSGHDTVSWYQQALGQGPQFIFQYYEEEERQRGNFPDRFSGHQFPNYSSELNVNALLLGDSALYLCASSLGIAGDYEQYFGPGTRLTVT.

This clonotype was recorded many times. The J gene is TRBJ2-2, the V gene TRBV10-3; tentatively, D is TRBD1 or TRBD2 (5 bases each). Trimming removed 5 bases from V and 3 bases from J, with 13 bases in between. The CDR3 runs 15 residues. The germline CDR1 and CDR2 sequences are ENHRY and SYGVKD. The CDR3 DNA sequence: TGTGCCATCAGTCCCGGGACGACGTACACCGGGGAGCTGTTTTTT. It yields the protein CAISPGTTYTGELFF.

The V call is TRBV5-1, the J call TRBJ2-3, with a tentative D call TRBD1 (5 bases). The V and J ends lost 1 base and 3 bases respectively, with 15 bases between them. CDR3 length: 16 residues. CDR1 and CDR2 (germline): SGHRS, YFSETQ. CDR3 DNA: TGCGCCAGCAGCTTGCAGGGTCGCGCTGAGACAGATACGCAGTATTTT. Amino acid sequence: CASSLQGRAETDTQYF.

This clonotype was seen a handful of times. This chain connects TRBV6-1 to TRBJ1-5; D is ambiguous. The V and J ends lost 3 bases and 6 bases respectively, with 9 bases between them. Germline V gene lookup returns CDR1 MNHNS and CDR2 SASEGT. The CDR3 spans 13 residues. CDR3 bases: TGTGCCAGCAGTGATCCCCTCTTTCAGCCCCAGCATTTT. As protein: CASSDPLFQPQHF.

V usage is TRBV7-8 and J usage is TRBJ2-3; the match to TRBD2 covers 10 bases. The CDR3 consists of 16 residues. Germline CDR1 and CDR2: SGHVS and FQNEAQ. Losses at the gene ends were 1 base for V and 1 base for J; bases not matched to a gene: 2. CDR3 nucleotide sequence: TGTGCCAGCAGCTTAGACCTAGCGGGGGGCACAGATACGCAGTATTTT. Translating it yields CASSLDLAGGTDTQYF.

This clonotype was seen a handful of times. The V call is TRBV4-3, the J call TRBJ1-2; D unresolved. V was pared by 3 bases and J by 2 bases, with 10 bases between. The CDR3 loop spans 14 amino acids. Per germline, CDR1 LGHNA and CDR2 YSLEER. CDR3 residues: CASSHHTRNYGYTF. CDR3 bases: TGCGCCAGCAGCCATCACACGAGGAACTATGGCTACACCTTC.

The sample holds a few counts of this clonotype. The rearrangement links TRBV20-1 to TRBJ2-3; 13 bases align to TRBD2. This CDR3 has 15 amino acids. Unmatched junction bases numbered 5, after V lost 6 bases and J lost 2 bases. Germline V gene sequence: CDR1 DFQATT, CDR2 SNEGSKA (reference sequence). The CDR3 DNA sequence: TGCAGTGCCGCGACTAGCGGGGGGCCCACAGATACGCAGTATTTT. Its translation is CSAATSGGPTDTQYF.

With respect to this clonotype: This may arise from a read error, as a much more abundant clone is one base away. The V and J genes are TRBV15 and TRBJ2-1; D gene uncertain. Germline V gene sequence: CDR1 LNHNV, CDR2 YYDKDF (reference sequence). The CDR3 totals 15 residues. The CDR3 nucleotides are TGTGCCACCGGCAGAGATCTGGAAGAATCAAATGAGCAGTTCTTC. It translates to CATGRDLEESNEQFF. Drawing the rest from reference TRBV15 and TRBJ2-1, the complete variable domain is DAMVIQNPRYQVTQFGKPVTLSCSQTLNHNVMYWYQQKSSQAPKLLFHYYDKDFNNEADTPDNFQSRRPNTSFCFLDIRSPGLGDTAMYLCATGRDLEESNEQFFGPGTRLTVL.

This sequence joins TRBV5-1 and TRBJ2-5, with TRBD1 matching 11 bases. CDR3 size: 15 residues. The germline CDR1 and CDR2 sequences are SGHRS and YFSETQ. V shed 4 bases, J shed 3 bases, and the junction held 5 bases outside the gene matches. The CDR3 nucleotides read TGCGCCAGCAGCAAACCGGGACAGGGGGAAGAGACCCAGTACTTC. It translates to CASSKPGQGEETQYF.

The chain joins TRBV20-1 to TRBJ1-1; maybe TRBD1 (5 bases). V lost 2 bases, J lost 3 bases, and 13 bases lay in between. Germline V gene data show CDR1 as DFQATT and CDR2 as SNEGSKA (reference sequence). This CDR3 has 14 residues. The CDR3 protein is CSARRTGDDTEAFF. CDR3 DNA sequence: TGCAGTGCTAGAAGGACGGGGGATGACACTGAAGCTTTCTTT.

This clonotype was recorded only once. This chain connects TRBV9 to TRBJ2-3; maybe TRBD2 (5 bases). The germline CDR1 and CDR2 sequences are SGDLS and YYNGEE. The CDR3 contains 16 residues. Trimming took 5 bases from V and 3 from J, leaving 19 bases between them. CDR3 sequence (DNA): TGTGCCAGCAGTCACCTCAGAATTTCGGGAACAGATACGCAGTATTTT. Amino acids: CASSHLRISGTDTQYF.

This clonotype was observed a handful of times. This chain joins TRBV6-2 or TRBV6-3 and TRBJ2-4, with 9 bases identical to TRBD1. Germline CDR1 MNHEY, CDR2 SVGEGT. Trimming at V came to 5 bases and at J to 6 bases, leaving 14 bases not matched to a gene. CDR3 size: 17 residues. Written as DNA, the CDR3 is TGTGCCAGCAGTAAATCCGGGACAGGGTCCGTCCTAAACATTCAGTACTTC. Translated: CASSKSGTGSVLNIQYF.